The rows below give T cell receptor beta chains drawn from one sample of a study of T cells in Graves' hyperthyroidism and ophthalmopathy. From the multiplex PCR reads, TCRdb called clonotypes with MiXCR, one entry per CDR3 protein. Of about 610,000 distinct CDR3 sequences detected, about 14% appear once; the ten largest clones hold roughly 4.3%. The sample taken for sequencing was blood. The receptors here all came from a woman between 40 and 55 years old with Graves' ophthalmopathy. The CDR3 runs from the conserved cysteine through the conserved F or W. The order of the fields is D gene, clone size, J gene, V gene, CDR3 protein, CDR3 DNA. A D gene is named only where the DNA matches it firmly. Only part of the rows carry a size: once, few, many, or a class if the clone is expanded.

d_call: TRBD1; clone_size: many; j_call: TRBJ1-1; v_call: TRBV6-5; cdr3_aa: CASSWTGVDRTAFF; cdr3_nt: TGTGCCAGCAGTTGGACAGGAGTCGACCGGACAGCTTTCTTT
d_call: -; clone_size: many; j_call: TRBJ2-5; v_call: TRBV6-2/TRBV6-3; cdr3_aa: CASSYRPGSKETQYF; cdr3_nt: TGTGCCAGCAGTTACCGCCCAGGGAGCAAAGAGACCCAGTACTTC
d_call: TRBD1; clone_size: few; j_call: TRBJ2-5; v_call: TRBV6-1; cdr3_aa: CASSRTGERGETQYF; cdr3_nt: TGTGCCAGCAGTAGGACAGGGGAAAGGGGAGAGACCCAGTACTTC
d_call: TRBD2; clone_size: -; j_call: TRBJ2-5; v_call: TRBV12-3/TRBV12-4; cdr3_aa: CASSSGTSGRTYYQETQYF; cdr3_nt: TGTGCCAGCAGTTCCGGGACTAGCGGGAGGACCTATTACCAAGAGACCCAGTACTTC
d_call: -; clone_size: many; j_call: TRBJ1-1; v_call: TRBV30; cdr3_aa: CAWSATPNTEAFF; cdr3_nt: TGTGCCTGGAGCGCTACACCGAACACTGAAGCTTTCTTT
d_call: TRBD1; clone_size: -; j_call: TRBJ1-2; v_call: TRBV6-1; cdr3_aa: CASSRRQGALYGYTF; cdr3_nt: TGTGCCAGCAGTCGCCGACAGGGGGCCCTTTATGGCTACACCTTC
d_call: TRBD1; clone_size: -; j_call: TRBJ1-2; v_call: TRBV6-2/TRBV6-3; cdr3_aa: CASSSPTGRLYGYTF; cdr3_nt: TGTGCCAGCAGTAGCCCGACAGGGAGACTCTATGGCTACACCTTC
d_call: -; clone_size: many; j_call: TRBJ1-2; v_call: TRBV29-1; cdr3_aa: CSVPADGYTF; cdr3_nt: TGCAGCGTTCCGGCGGATGGCTACACCTTC
d_call: -; clone_size: -; j_call: TRBJ2-7; v_call: TRBV7-2; cdr3_aa: CASSLDFSTYEQYF; cdr3_nt: TGTGCCAGCAGCTTGGACTTTTCAACCTACGAGCAGTACTTC
d_call: TRBD1; clone_size: many; j_call: TRBJ1-2; v_call: TRBV2; cdr3_aa: CASRSRQGSGYGYTF; cdr3_nt: TGTGCCAGCAGGTCTCGACAGGGGTCAGGCTATGGCTACACCTTC
d_call: -; clone_size: -; j_call: TRBJ1-1; v_call: TRBV20-1; cdr3_aa: CSATGRLHTEAFF; cdr3_nt: TGCAGTGCTACCGGGCGACTCCACACTGAAGCTTTCTTT
d_call: TRBD2; clone_size: -; j_call: TRBJ2-2; v_call: TRBV30; cdr3_aa: CAWRVVSGLPGELFF; cdr3_nt: TGTGCCTGGAGGGTCGTTAGCGGGCTTCCCGGGGAGCTGTTTTTT
d_call: TRBD1; clone_size: -; j_call: TRBJ2-7; v_call: TRBV20-1; cdr3_aa: CSAPGQAPSYEQYF; cdr3_nt: TGCAGTGCTCCAGGACAGGCCCCTTCCTACGAGCAGTACTTC
d_call: -; clone_size: many; j_call: TRBJ1-2; v_call: TRBV20-1; cdr3_aa: CSAPWGLTFGYTF; cdr3_nt: TGCAGTGCCCCCTGGGGTCTCACCTTTGGCTACACCTTC
d_call: -; clone_size: -; j_call: TRBJ1-1; v_call: TRBV2; cdr3_aa: CASRRNDNLNTEAFF; cdr3_nt: TGTGCCAGCAGGAGAAACGATAACCTGAACACTGAAGCTTTCTTT
d_call: TRBD1; clone_size: -; j_call: TRBJ2-7; v_call: TRBV30; cdr3_aa: CAWESSTGGYEQYF; cdr3_nt: TGTGCCTGGGAATCATCGACAGGGGGGTACGAGCAGTACTTC
d_call: TRBD1; clone_size: few; j_call: TRBJ2-6; v_call: TRBV7-2; cdr3_aa: CASSFRATGGNVLTF; cdr3_nt: TGTGCCAGCAGCTTCCGCGCGACAGGGGGCAACGTCCTGACTTTC